The clone carrying this T cell receptor (beta chain) appeared a single time. The antigen remains unidentified. The protocol was immunoSEQ multiplex PCR, while the TCRdb copy is restricted to in-frame clones and leaves out a portion. This table holds tens of thousands of clones, around 95% found once. V was cut by 6 bases and J by 2 bases, with 12 bases left in between. The V gene's germline CDR1 is MNHEY and CDR2 SMNVEV (reference sequence). The CDR3 loop spans 14 amino acids. The data were taken from a study of cytomegalovirus exposure and HLA in healthy donors. Findings and caveats of the study: The authors listed around 150 TCR beta chains as cytomegalovirus-associated.

The sequence was collected from a man between 18 and 35 years old in good health and CMV-seronegative. This sequence joins TRBV27 and TRBJ2-3, with D perhaps TRBD1 (6 bases). The sequencing input was PBMCs. CDR3 loop: CASRRTGYTDTQYF. The CDR3, as DNA: TGTGCCAGCAGGCGAACAGGGTACACAGATACGCAGTATTTT.